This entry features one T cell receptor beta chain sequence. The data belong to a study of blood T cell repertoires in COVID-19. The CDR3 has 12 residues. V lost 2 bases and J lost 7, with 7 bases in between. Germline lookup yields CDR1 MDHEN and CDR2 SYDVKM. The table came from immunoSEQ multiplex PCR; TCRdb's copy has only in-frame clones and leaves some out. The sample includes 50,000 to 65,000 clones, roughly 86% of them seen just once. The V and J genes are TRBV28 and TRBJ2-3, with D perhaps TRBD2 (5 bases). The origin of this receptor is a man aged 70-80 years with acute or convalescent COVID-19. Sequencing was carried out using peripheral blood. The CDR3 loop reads CASSLRENTQYF. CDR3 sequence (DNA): TGTGCCAGCAGTTTAAGGGAGAATACGCAGTATTTT.